What follows are 20 T cell receptor beta chains derived from one specimen sequenced in a study of shared clonotypes between healthy human individuals (TCRdb year 2020). Library creation used the immunoSEQ multiplex PCR assay. TCRdb stores this immuneACCESS table with in-frame sequences only. Part of the clones is absent; in the studies checked, under half of the shortfall reflects unresolved V genes, and no reason is known for the rest. The sample table shows around 200,000 clones, and approximately 92% are seen once. The top ten clones comprise roughly 0.07% of the sample. The material sequenced was naive CD4+ T cells sorted from blood. Explained via the paper, the cell subset or site label denotes: CD45RA+ positively selected. Every receptor here comes from a woman aged 30 to 39 in good health.

The J gene is TRBJ1-5, the V gene TRBV27, with a possible D match to TRBD1 (5 bases). The CDR3 is 14 amino acids. The V end was cut by 3 bases, the J end by 7 bases, with 13 bases between. Germline V gene data show CDR1 as MNHEY and CDR2 as SMNVEV (reference sequence). CDR3 in DNA: TGTGCCAGCAGTTTTGAGGCCCGGGGGCAGCCCCAGCATTTT. Its translation: CASSFEARGQPQHF.

The chain recombines TRBV9 with TRBJ2-3; 7 bases align to TRBD2. The germline gives CDR1 SGDLS, CDR2 YYNGEE. V was pared by 4 bases and J by 0 bases, with 8 bases of the junction left unmatched. This CDR3 contains 16 residues. Written as DNA, the CDR3 is TGTGCCAGCAGCTCGCGGGGGAGTGACAGCACAGATACGCAGTATTTT. This translates into CASSSRGSDSTDTQYF.

The genes are TRBV5-6 and TRBJ1-5; D gene ambiguous. The CDR3 runs to 17 residues. The V gene's germline CDR1 is SGHDT and CDR2 YYEEEE. Trimming took 0 bases from V and 0 from J, leaving 13 bases between them. The CDR3 bases are TGTGCCAGCAGCTTGGGGGTAACAGTTTATAGCAATCAGCCCCAGCATTTT. This sequence encodes CASSLGVTVYSNQPQHF.

The V gene is TRBV11-2, the J gene TRBJ1-4; tentative D call: TRBD1 (6 bases). Germline CDR1 SGHAT, CDR2 FQNNGV. V shed 5 bases and J shed 3 bases, with 13 bases lying between them. The CDR3 has 15 amino acids. CDR3 residues: CASSDPQGSNEKLFF. CDR3 DNA: TGTGCCAGCAGCGACCCCCAGGGGTCTAATGAAAAACTGTTTTTT.

The chain has TRBV6-4 and TRBJ2-5; 9 bases agree with TRBD2. CDR1 is MRHNA, CDR2 SNTAGT, per germline. Trimming cost V 4 bases and J 4 bases; bases outside gene matches: 4. This CDR3 contains 14 residues. CDR3 amino acids: CASSVLAGSETQYF. In DNA form, the CDR3 reads TGTGCCAGCAGTGTCCTAGCGGGATCAGAGACCCAGTACTTC.

The V call is TRBV2, the J call TRBJ2-1, with TRBD1 identical over 8 bases. The CDR3 is 14 residues long. The V gene end was trimmed by 9 bases and the J gene end by 8 bases; junction bases not matched to a gene: 12. Germline CDR1 and CDR2: SNHLY and FYNNEI. As DNA, the CDR3 is TGTGCCAGGGGGGACAGGCTTCAATCCGATGAGCAGTTCTTC. Protein sequence: CARGDRLQSDEQFF.

V is TRBV5-5 and J is TRBJ2-5; TRBD1 or TRBD2 may be the D gene (5 bases each). With 7 bases removed from V and 6 bases from J, the gap between germline ends came to 13 bases. Germline V gives CDR1 SGHKS, CDR2 YYEKEE (reference sequence). This CDR3 is built from 12 residues. CDR3 sequence: CASRRPGQTQYF. The CDR3 DNA follows: TGTGCCAGCCGCCGGCCGGGACAGACCCAGTACTTC.

This chain links TRBV30 with TRBJ2-7; D remains ambiguous. CDR1 is GTSNPN, CDR2 SVGIG, per germline (reference sequence). V was cut by 2 bases and J by 2 bases, with 10 bases left in between. The length of the CDR3 is 13 residues. CDR3 sequence (DNA): TGTGCCTGGAGTTCGGGCTCAACCTACGAGCAGTACTTC. It translates to CAWSSGSTYEQYF.

V and J are TRBV6-1 and TRBJ1-5; D is possibly TRBD1 (5 bases). This CDR3 has 16 residues. Germline V gene data show CDR1 as MNHNS and CDR2 as SASEGT. With 4 bases removed from V and 2 bases from J, the gap between germline ends came to 15 bases. The CDR3 coding sequence is TGTGCCAGCAGTGTTCCGATGACAGACGGCAATCAGCCCCAGCATTTT. Its translation is CASSVPMTDGNQPQHF.

The chain carries TRBV10-3 and TRBJ2-5, with D perhaps matching TRBD1 (5 bases). The DNA end favors TRBJ2-7, so the J call may be wrong. The CDR3 runs 13 residues. The germline V gene encodes CDR1 ENHRY and CDR2 SYGVKD. This CDR3 reads CAIRGALAYEQYF. The CDR3 nucleotides read TGTGCCATCAGAGGGGCCTTAGCCTACGAGCAGTACTTC.

V is TRBV9 and J is TRBJ1-5, with TRBD1 identical over 9 bases. This CDR3 is built from 16 residues. Germline CDR1 and CDR2: SGDLS and YYNGEE. The V and J ends lost 4 bases and 3 bases, in that order; junction bases with no gene match: 8. CDR3 sequence reads: CASSQGQGHLNQPQHF. The CDR3 DNA sequence: TGTGCCAGCAGCCAGGGACAGGGCCATCTCAATCAGCCCCAGCATTTT.

The chain is built from TRBV10-3 and TRBJ2-5; 10 bases are a match to TRBD2. Germline V gene lookup returns CDR1 ENHRY and CDR2 SYGVKD. The V segment lost 4 bases and the J segment 5 bases; nucleotides outside the gene matches: 7. The CDR3 is 15 residues long. The chain's CDR3 is CAISATLAGVETQYF. As DNA, the CDR3 is TGTGCCATCAGTGCGACCCTAGCGGGAGTGGAGACCCAGTACTTC.

This clone was seen once. The chain employs TRBV29-1 and TRBJ1-2; maybe TRBD1 (6 bases). Deletions cut 6 bases from V and 2 bases from J, with 10 bases between. The length of the CDR3 is 12 residues. Germline V gene data show CDR1 as SQVTM and CDR2 as ANQGSEA. The CDR3: CSVTTGNYGYTF. The CDR3 nucleotides are TGCAGCGTCACGACAGGAAACTATGGCTACACCTTC.

The chain employs TRBV5-1 and TRBJ2-7; possible D gene TRBD1, 6 bases. Between the trimmed V and J ends, which lost 7 bases and 5 bases, there was a span of 16 bases. The CDR3 contains 13 residues. The germline V gene has CDR1 SGHRS and CDR2 YFSETQ. The CDR3 DNA reads TGCGCCAGCGCCGGACAGACGTTTGACGAGCAGTACTTC. Its translation is CASAGQTFDEQYF.

CDR3 DNA sequence: TGTGCCAGCTCACCACTAGCGGTCCCCTACGAGCAGTACTTC. Its translation: CASSPLAVPYEQYF. This rearrangement joins TRBV18 to TRBJ2-7; TRBD2 is a possible D gene (6 bases). In germline, CDR1 is KGHSH, CDR2 LQKENI. V gave up 1 base and J gave up 2 bases, with 9 bases separating them. The CDR3 contains 14 residues.

V and J are TRBV11-2 and TRBJ2-7; perhaps TRBD1 as D (6 bases). Germline V gives CDR1 SGHAT, CDR2 FQNNGV. V was cut by 1 base and J by 0 bases, with 16 bases left in between. The CDR3 has 17 residues. The CDR3 sequence is CASSLGFLGASSYEQYF. DNA for the CDR3: TGTGCCAGCAGCTTAGGGTTCTTGGGGGCTAGCTCCTACGAGCAGTACTTC.

This chain links TRBV6-5 with TRBJ2-7; D possibly corresponds to TRBD2 (5 bases). The CDR3 consists of 15 residues. V shed 0 bases and J shed 0 bases, with 9 bases lying between them. Germline CDR1 and CDR2: MNHEY and SVGAGI. The CDR3 nucleotides are TGTGCCAGCAGTTACTCGGGAGACATCTCCTACGAGCAGTACTTC. Translating it yields CASSYSGDISYEQYF.

J is TRBJ2-5 and V is TRBV18, with a weak D call TRBD2 (5 bases). V was trimmed by 8 bases and J by 2 bases, leaving 18 bases between them. This CDR3 contains 15 residues. Per germline, CDR1 KGHSH and CDR2 LQKENI. The CDR3 bases are TGTGCCAGCGAACCGGCTGGGAGCGCTCAAGAGACCCAGTACTTC. This codes for CASEPAGSAQETQYF.

The V and J genes are TRBV29-1 and TRBJ1-1; the D is unclear. CDR1 and CDR2 from the germline V gene are SQVTM and ANQGSEA. The CDR3 has 12 amino acids. V was trimmed by 3 bases and J by 11 bases, leaving 16 bases between them. The CDR3 spells CSVEVNMGFAFF. CDR3 nucleotide sequence: TGCAGCGTTGAGGTAAACATGGGGTTCGCTTTCTTT.

The genes are TRBV7-9 and TRBJ2-7; no reliable D call. V was shortened by 1 base and J by 2 bases, with 12 bases between the two germline ends. Germline-derived CDR1 and CDR2 are SEHNR and FQNEAQ (reference sequence). This CDR3 comprises 15 residues. CDR3 nucleotide sequence: TGTGCCAGCAGCTTAGGTCGCGGAAAGGCCTACGAGCAGTACTTC. Protein product: CASSLGRGKAYEQYF. The variable domain in full, with the rest retrieved from reference TRBV7-9 and TRBJ2-7, is DTGVSQNPRHKITKRGQNVTFRCDPISEHNRLYWYRQTLGQGPEFLTYFQNEAQLEKSRLLSDRFSAERPKGSFSTLEIQRTEQGDSAMYLCASSLGRGKAYEQYFGPGTRLTVT.